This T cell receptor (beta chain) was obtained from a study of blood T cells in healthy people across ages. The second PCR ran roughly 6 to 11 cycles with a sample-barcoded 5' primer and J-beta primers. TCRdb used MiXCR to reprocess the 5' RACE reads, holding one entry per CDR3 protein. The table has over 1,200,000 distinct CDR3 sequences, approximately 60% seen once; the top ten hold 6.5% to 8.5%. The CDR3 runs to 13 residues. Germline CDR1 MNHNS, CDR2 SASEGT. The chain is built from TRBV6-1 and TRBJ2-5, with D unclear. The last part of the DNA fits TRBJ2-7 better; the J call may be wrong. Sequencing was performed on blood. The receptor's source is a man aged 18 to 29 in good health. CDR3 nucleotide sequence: TGTGCCAGCAGTGTTTACAGTGCCTACGAGCAGTACTTC. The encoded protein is CASSVYSAYEQYF.